One T cell receptor beta chain is described in this entry. Its antigen has not been determined. Base qualities are not recorded, but no much larger clone differs from it by a single base. TCRbeta CDR3 regions were amplified from genomic DNA using the immunoSEQ Assay, a bias-controlled multiplex PCR. As for how the authors treated the data: The number of nucleated cells in each sample was estimated by amplification of reference gene primers within the assay. Sequence reads were collapsed and filtered to measure the absolute abundance of every unique TCRbeta CDR3 rearrangement. For each sample, productive Simpson clonality was calculated as the square root of Simpson's diversity index across productive rearrangements. TCRdb holds this immuneACCESS table with in-frame rearrangements only. Some clones are missing; in checked studies, unresolved V genes explain under half, and the rest has no known cause. V and J calls plus clone size are reproduced from that table; the DNA served to infer D and trimming. The sample has fewer than 400,000 clones on record, roughly 85% of them singletons. The top ten hold under 2% of the sample.

Participants in the prospective study were aged about 18 to 90 years, lived in 20 to 30 United States geographic areas, and enrolled through a virtual design. In the prospective study, participants were assigned to cohorts based on the clinical history participants reported in a screening survey and a study questionnaire. Exposed participants had been in contact, within 2 weeks of entering the study, with a person who had a PCR-confirmed or clinician-diagnosed case of COVID-19. Mobile phlebotomists in the prospective study collected whole blood, serum and a nasopharyngeal or oropharyngeal swab from every participant. Prospective study participants could optionally give additional blood draws and questionnaires over an approximately 2-month period. Before DNA extraction, blood samples from the prospective study were shipped at room temperature or frozen. This sample is drawn from a study of blood T cell repertoires in COVID-19 (dated by TCRdb to the early 2020s). For the wider study: The collaborator samples originated in the United States, Italy and Spain and spanned the acute and convalescent phases of COVID-19. Samples came from the ongoing ImmuneRACE study (first 160 participants) plus 1,254 subjects from 6 global collaborators. A de-identified subject ID, COVID-19 status, age in years and sex were almost always included in the sample metadata. Deeply sampled blood TCRbeta repertoires from subjects exposed to, actively infected with, or recovered from COVID-19 were included in the dataset. The material from the prospective study consisted of cDNA or gDNA derived from T cells, B-cell-depleted T cells, or PBMCs. HLA class I and class II types, where available, came from metadata supplied by the sample provider rather than from assay-based typing. The repertoires were released in a freely available public database meant as a resource for research on the immune response to SARS-CoV-2. Findings and caveats that apply to the study as a whole: The quantity of clinical and demographic metadata differed by source and by participant and was supplied without curation.

Taken from the germline V gene (reference sequence), the CDR1 and CDR2 loops are MNHEY and SMNVEV. The cysteine opens and the phenylalanine closes a CDR3 of 16 amino acids. Left in the record is the CDR3 DNA by itself, 48 bases read in frame from the first base. The V end gives up 5 bases and the J end 2 bases, leaving 8 bases in the junction not matched to a gene. This receptor chain uses TRBV27 and TRBJ2-3; 9 central bases correspond to TRBD2. This TCR came from a woman aged 25 to 39 who had been exposed to COVID-19. The sample was PBMCs or T cells enriched from blood (not recorded which). The CDR3 in this case is CASSTGTSLNTDTQYF. The nucleotide sequence reads as follows: TGTGCCAGCAGTACCGGGACTAGCCTAAACACAGATACGCAGTATTTT.